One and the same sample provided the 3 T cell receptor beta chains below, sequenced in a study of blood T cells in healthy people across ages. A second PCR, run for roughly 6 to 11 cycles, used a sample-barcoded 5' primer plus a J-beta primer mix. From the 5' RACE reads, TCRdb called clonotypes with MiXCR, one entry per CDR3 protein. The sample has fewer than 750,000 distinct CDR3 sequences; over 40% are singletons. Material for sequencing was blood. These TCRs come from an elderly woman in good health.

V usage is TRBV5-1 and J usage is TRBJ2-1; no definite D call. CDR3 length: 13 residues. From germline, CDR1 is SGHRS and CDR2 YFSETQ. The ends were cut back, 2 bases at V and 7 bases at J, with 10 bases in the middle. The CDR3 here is CASSFYPQNEQFF. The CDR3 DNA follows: TGCGCCAGCAGCTTTTATCCCCAAAATGAGCAGTTCTTC. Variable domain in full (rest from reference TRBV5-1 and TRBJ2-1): KAGVTQTPRYLIKTRGQQVTLSCSPISGHRSVSWYQQTPGQGLQFLFEYFSETQRNKGNFPGRFSGRQFSNSRSEMNVSTLELGDSALYLCASSFYPQNEQFFGPGTRLTVL.

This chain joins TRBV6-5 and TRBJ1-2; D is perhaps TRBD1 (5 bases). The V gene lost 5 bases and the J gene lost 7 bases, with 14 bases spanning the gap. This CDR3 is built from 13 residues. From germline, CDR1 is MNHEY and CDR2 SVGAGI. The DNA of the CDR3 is TGTGCCAGCAGTCGGGGGGGAATCGCTGGCTACACCTTC. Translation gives CASSRGGIAGYTF.

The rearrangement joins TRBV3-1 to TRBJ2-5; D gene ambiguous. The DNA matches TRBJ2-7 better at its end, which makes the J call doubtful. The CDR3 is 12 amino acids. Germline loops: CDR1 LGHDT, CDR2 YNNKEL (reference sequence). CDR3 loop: CASSQFGGEQYF. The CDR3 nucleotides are TGTGCCAGCAGCCAGTTCGGCGGCGAGCAGTACTTC.